These 19 T cell receptor beta chains share one sample of origin, sequenced in a study of shared clonotypes between healthy human individuals. Clones were read by immunoSEQ multiplex PCR, and TCRdb kept only the in-frame ones, dropping some. The table shows roughly 2,500,000 clones, with over 85% occurring only once. The sample comprised naive CD4+ T cells from PBMCs. Subset noted: CD45RA+ positively selected. The receptors derive from a man between 18 and 35 years old in good health. Some clones in this sample may be carry-over from other donors' samples.

The gene calls are TRBV28 and TRBJ2-3; D gene ambiguous. Per germline, CDR1 MDHEN and CDR2 SYDVKM. The V and J ends lost 5 bases and 2 bases respectively, with 14 bases between them. This CDR3 is built from 15 residues. DNA of the CDR3: TGTGCCAGCAGTCCCCCCCACCCCCCCACAGATACGCAGTATTTT. It specifies CASSPPHPPTDTQYF. The variable domain in full, with the rest retrieved from reference TRBV28 and TRBJ2-3, is DVKVTQSSRYLVKRTGEKVFLECVQDMDHENMFWYRQDPGLGLRLIYFSYDVKMKEKGDIPEGYSVSREKKERFSLILESASTNQTSMYLCASSPPHPPTDTQYFGPGTRLTVL.

CDR3 protein: CASSFQGVGDQPQHF. The DNA for the CDR3 is TGTGCCAGCAGTTTCCAGGGTGTGGGCGATCAGCCCCAGCATTTT. The rearrangement links TRBV28 to TRBJ1-5; TRBD1 is a possible D gene (5 bases). Trimming cost V 3 bases and J 5 bases, with 14 bases left between them. The CDR3 loop spans 15 amino acids. Germline CDR1 MDHEN, CDR2 SYDVKM.

This clone was picked up a small number of times. The genes are TRBV10-3 and TRBJ1-5; 8 bases line up with TRBD1. Per the germline V gene, CDR1 is ENHRY and CDR2 is SYGVKD. V trimming: 6 bases; J trimming: 5 bases; junction bases outside the gene matches: 6. This CDR3 has 14 residues. CDR3 sequence: CAIRSDRVYQPQHF. The CDR3 DNA reads TGTGCCATCAGGTCGGACAGGGTATATCAGCCCCAGCATTTT.

V usage is TRBV14 and J usage is TRBJ2-1; no clear D gene. Germline assignment: CDR1 SGHDN and CDR2 FVKESK. CDR3 length: 11 residues. The ends were cut back, 0 bases at V and 7 bases at J, with 1 base in the middle. Here the CDR3 reads CASSQDNEQFF. The DNA of the CDR3 is TGTGCCAGCAGCCAAGATAATGAGCAGTTCTTC. Based on the CDR3 plus reference TRBV14 and TRBJ2-1, the full variable domain is EAGVTQFPSHSVIEKGQTVTLRCDPISGHDNLYWYRRVMGKEIKFLLHFVKESKQDESGMPNNRFLAERTGGTYSTLKVQPAELEDSGVYFCASSQDNEQFFGPGTRLTVL.

V usage is TRBV27 and J usage is TRBJ1-5; a possible D gene is TRBD1 (5 bases). The germline gives CDR1 MNHEY, CDR2 SMNVEV (reference sequence). This CDR3 region has 14 residues. V lost 6 bases and J lost 7, with 16 bases in between. CDR3 nucleotide sequence: TGTGCCAGCAGAGCATCAGGGTCTAGGCAGCCCCAGCATTTT. Amino acid sequence: CASRASGSRQPQHF.

This clone was observed a few times. J is TRBJ2-1 and V is TRBV9; 9 bases align to TRBD2. The trim removed 0 bases at V and 4 bases at J, leaving 5 bases unmatched. The CDR3 covers 16 residues. Looked up from germline, CDR1 is SGDLS and CDR2 is YYNGEE. The CDR3 DNA is TGTGCCAGCAGCGTAGATCCAGCGGGAGGTTACAATGAGCAGTTCTTC. Translation: CASSVDPAGGYNEQFF. The variable domain in full, with the rest retrieved from reference TRBV9 and TRBJ2-1, is DSGVTQTPKHLITATGQRVTLRCSPRSGDLSVYWYQQSLDQGLQFLIQYYNGEERAKGNILERFSAQQFPDLHSELNLSSLELGDSALYFCASSVDPAGGYNEQFFGPGTRLTVL.

The chain is built from TRBV7-2 and TRBJ2-2; 10 bases line up with TRBD1. V was pared by 5 bases and J by 6 bases, with 6 bases of the junction left unmatched. The CDR3 has 15 residues. Germline assignment: CDR1 SGHTA and CDR2 FQGNSA. CDR3 nucleotides: TGTGCCAGCAGCCAGAGGACAGGGGGGGCCGGGGAGCTGTTTTTT. It encodes CASSQRTGGAGELFF.

The rearrangement links TRBV9 to TRBJ2-3; 10 positions agree with TRBD1. This CDR3 region has 16 residues. The V and J ends lost 4 bases and 5 bases, in that order; junction bases with no gene match: 10. Germline assignment: CDR1 SGDLS and CDR2 YYNGEE. The DNA for the CDR3 is TGTGCCAGCAGCCCACGACAGGGGGCCTTGGGAGATACGCAGTATTTT. As protein: CASSPRQGALGDTQYF. The complete variable domain, with remaining parts taken from reference TRBV9 and TRBJ2-3, reads DSGVTQTPKHLITATGQRVTLRCSPRSGDLSVYWYQQSLDQGLQFLIQYYNGEERAKGNILERFSAQQFPDLHSELNLSSLELGDSALYFCASSPRQGALGDTQYFGPGTRLTVL.

The V gene is TRBV30, the J gene TRBJ2-7; D is undetermined. CDR3 length equals 14 residues. V was trimmed by 2 bases and J by 3 bases, leaving 14 bases between them. CDR1 and CDR2 from the germline V gene are GTSNPN and SVGIG (reference sequence). CDR3 in amino acids: CAWSLPRVSYEQYF. The CDR3 DNA follows: TGTGCCTGGAGTCTTCCTAGGGTGAGCTACGAGCAGTACTTC.

This clone was counted only a few times. In the same sample, other DNA sequences code for this CDR3. The chain employs TRBV29-1 and TRBJ1-1, with TRBD1 matching over 8 bases. There are 12 residues in the CDR3. Germline V gene data show CDR1 as SQVTM and CDR2 as ANQGSEA. V dropped 7 bases and J dropped 1; count of bases not matched to a gene: 2. The CDR3: CSADRGNTEAFF. In nucleotides, the CDR3 is TGCAGCGCTGACAGGGGGAACACTGAAGCTTTCTTT.

The count of this clone is one. The rearrangement joins TRBV6-1 to TRBJ1-1; 7 bases match TRBD1. Germline V lookup: CDR1 MNHNS, CDR2 SASEGT. There are 16 residues in the CDR3. V lost 4 bases, J lost 0 bases, and 8 bases stayed unmatched. The CDR3 DNA sequence: TGTGCCAGCAGTGGGCAGGGGGGGCGAGTGAACACTGAAGCTTTCTTT. Its translation: CASSGQGGRVNTEAFF.

The V gene is TRBV5-6, the J gene TRBJ2-1, with TRBD2 matching over 8 bases. The length of the CDR3 is 16 residues. V lost 1 base to trimming and J lost 3 bases; unmatched junction nucleotides: 6. CDR1 and CDR2 from the germline V gene are SGHDT and YYEEEE. The CDR3 DNA reads as TGTGCCAGCAGCTTGATAGCGGGAATCCGCTACAATGAGCAGTTCTTC. Translation gives CASSLIAGIRYNEQFF.

About this clone itself: This same CDR3 is encoded by further DNA sequences in the sample. The V call is TRBV5-1, the J call TRBJ2-6, with D unclear. V shed 0 bases and J shed 0 bases, with 4 bases lying between them. Germline V gene lookup returns CDR1 SGHRS and CDR2 YFSETQ. The CDR3 runs 15 residues. For the CDR3, the DNA is TGCGCCAGCAGCTTGGGGTCCTCTGGGGCCAACGTCCTGACTTTC. It specifies CASSLGSSGANVLTF.

This clone was seen a single time. This chain connects TRBV5-1 to TRBJ2-5, with TRBD1 identical over 7 bases. Germline CDR1 is SGHRS and CDR2 is YFSETQ. The CDR3 runs to 14 residues. The V and J ends lost 4 bases and 3 bases, in that order; junction bases with no gene match: 6. The DNA for the CDR3 is TGCGCCAGCAGCACGACCGGGACAGAAGAGACCCAGTACTTC. Translated, it gives CASSTTGTEETQYF.

The chain employs TRBV7-2 and TRBJ2-7, with 7 bases identical to TRBD2. The junction had 9 bases not matched to a gene; V was cut back by 4 bases and J by 0 bases. Germline V lookup: CDR1 SGHTA, CDR2 FQGNSA. This CDR3 has 16 amino acids. The CDR3 DNA follows: TGTGCCAGCAGCTCCAGTTCCAGCGGGAACTCCTACGAGCAGTACTTC. Translating it yields CASSSSSSGNSYEQYF.

The CDR3 spells CASSDARYSNQPQHF. As DNA, the CDR3 is TGTGCCAGCAGTGACGCCAGATATAGCAATCAGCCCCAGCATTTT. V gene TRBV6-4 combines with J gene TRBJ1-5; D remains unclear. The CDR3 runs to 15 residues. V was shortened by 2 bases and J by 0 bases, with 8 bases between the two germline ends. Looked up from germline, CDR1 is MRHNA and CDR2 is SNTAGT.

A word on this clone: Other nucleotide sequences in the sample specify the same CDR3. The chain couples TRBV28 to TRBJ1-1; tentatively, D is TRBD1 (5 bases). There are 12 residues in the CDR3. Germline V lookup: CDR1 MDHEN, CDR2 SYDVKM. V was pared by 5 bases and J by 5 bases, with 9 bases between. CDR3 nucleotides: TGTGCCAGCAGTGATCGGGGGACTGAAGCTTTCTTT. Translating it yields CASSDRGTEAFF.

The J gene is TRBJ1-6, the V gene TRBV28; D is uncertain. Germline CDR1 is MDHEN and CDR2 is SYDVKM. The V and J ends lost 8 bases and 0 bases respectively, with 11 bases between them. The CDR3 is made up of 15 amino acids. In DNA form, the CDR3 reads TGTGCCAGCGTTGGGAGGAGCTCCTATAATTCACCCCTCCACTTT. Its protein is CASVGRSSYNSPLHF. The variable domain in full, with the rest retrieved from reference TRBV28 and TRBJ1-6, is DVKVTQSSRYLVKRTGEKVFLECVQDMDHENMFWYRQDPGLGLRLIYFSYDVKMKEKGDIPEGYSVSREKKERFSLILESASTNQTSMYLCASVGRSSYNSPLHFGNGTRLTVT.

On this clone itself: The same CDR3 is also encoded by other DNA sequences in this sample. V gene TRBV28 combines with J gene TRBJ2-7, with D maybe TRBD2 (6 bases). Trimming shortened V by 8 bases and J by 4 bases, and 12 bases separated the two germline ends. The V gene's germline CDR1 is MDHEN and CDR2 SYDVKM. This CDR3 contains 12 residues. The CDR3: CASGSRGYEQYF. The CDR3 DNA sequence: TGTGCCAGCGGTTCCCGGGGGTACGAGCAGTACTTC.